The clone carrying this T cell receptor beta chain was observed a single time. Its specificity is not known. The record originates from a study of blood T cells in healthy people across ages. Overall study context: Template-switching capture recovered about one barcoded beta molecule per two T cells. Whole-study findings and limits: Estimated diversity across one million T cells was deemed an underestimate. The study found TCR beta diversity correlated strongly with naive T cell percentage.

Every donor gave 9.5 to 10 milliliters of peripheral blood. Primers used in a second PCR of about 7 to 11 cycles were a sample-barcoded 5' primer and a J-beta primer mix. TCRdb recomputed calls from the 5' RACE reads with MiXCR, one row per CDR3 protein. Of some 750,000 distinct CDR3 sequences listed, 20% to 25% are singletons. The length of the CDR3 is 15 residues. Germline-derived CDR1 and CDR2 are GTSNPN and SVGIG (reference sequence). Sequences were obtained from blood. This sequence was found in a man in his sixties or seventies in good health. This chain uses TRBV30 with TRBJ2-5; 14 bases are shared with TRBD2. The J call may be wrong; the DNA end is better matched by TRBJ2-1. The CDR3 DNA follows: TGTGCCTGGAGTGTTTGGACTAGCGGGAGGAATGAGCAGTTCTTC. Translation gives CAWSVWTSGRNEQFF.